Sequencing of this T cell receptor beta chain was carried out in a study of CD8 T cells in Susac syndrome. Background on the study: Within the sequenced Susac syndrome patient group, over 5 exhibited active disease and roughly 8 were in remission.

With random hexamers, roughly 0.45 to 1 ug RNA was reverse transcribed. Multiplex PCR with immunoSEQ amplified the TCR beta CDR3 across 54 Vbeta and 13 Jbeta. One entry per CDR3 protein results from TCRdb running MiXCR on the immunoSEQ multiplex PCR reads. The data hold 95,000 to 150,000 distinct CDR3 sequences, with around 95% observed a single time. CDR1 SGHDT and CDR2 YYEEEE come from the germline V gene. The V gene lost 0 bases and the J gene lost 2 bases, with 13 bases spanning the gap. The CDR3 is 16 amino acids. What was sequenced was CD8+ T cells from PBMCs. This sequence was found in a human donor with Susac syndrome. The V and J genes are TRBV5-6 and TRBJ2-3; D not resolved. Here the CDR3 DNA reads TGTGCCAGCAGCTTGGCTTCTCCATATAACACAGATACGCAGTATTTT. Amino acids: CASSLASPYNTDTQYF.